The clone carrying this T cell receptor beta chain was counted ten times or more. What it binds is not known. Germline-derived CDR1 and CDR2 are SGHVS and FNYEAQ. V gave up 1 base and J gave up 8 bases, with 11 bases separating them. The CDR3 is made up of 14 amino acids. This sample was included in a study of T cell repertoires in cytomegalovirus infection. Study summary: Public TCR beta signature analysis indicated the presence of both CMV infection and matching HLA type.

Using its own MiXCR run on the reads, TCRdb lists one record per CDR3 protein. There are some 940,000 distinct CDR3 sequences in the sample; around 30% occur only once, and over 13% lies in the top ten. General study points: Clonotypes of TCR beta that were HLA-C-restricted and CMV-specific dominated the ex vivo response. Carriers of CMV plus the relevant HLA were identified by cumulative public TCR beta family frequency.

The sequence derives from a human donor in good health (CMV status not recorded). Some clones in this sample may be carry-over from other donors' samples. The sample consisted of cultured CD8+ T cells from PBMCs, taken from culture after CMV antigen stimulation. The J gene is TRBJ1-4, the V gene TRBV7-6; D unclear. In DNA form, the CDR3 reads TGTGCCAGCAGCTTAGGGGGAGGAGACGAAAAACTGTTTTTT. It codes for CASSLGGGDEKLFF.